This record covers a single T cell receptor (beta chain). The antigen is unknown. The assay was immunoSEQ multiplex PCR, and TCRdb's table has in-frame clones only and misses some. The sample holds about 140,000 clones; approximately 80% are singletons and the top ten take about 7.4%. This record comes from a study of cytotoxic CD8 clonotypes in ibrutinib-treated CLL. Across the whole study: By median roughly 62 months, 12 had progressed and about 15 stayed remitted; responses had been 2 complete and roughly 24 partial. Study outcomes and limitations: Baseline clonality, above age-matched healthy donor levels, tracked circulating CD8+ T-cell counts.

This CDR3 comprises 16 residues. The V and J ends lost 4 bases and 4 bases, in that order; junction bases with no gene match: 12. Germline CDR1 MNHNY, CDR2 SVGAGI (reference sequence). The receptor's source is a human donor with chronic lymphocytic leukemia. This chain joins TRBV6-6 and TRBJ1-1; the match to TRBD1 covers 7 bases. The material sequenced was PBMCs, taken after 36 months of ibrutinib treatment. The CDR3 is CASSSRTGFLSTEAFF. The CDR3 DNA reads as TGTGCCAGCAGTTCCCGGACAGGCTTTTTGAGCACTGAAGCTTTCTTT.